A selection of T cell receptor beta chains follows, all from one sample in a study of blood T cell repertoires in COVID-19. The data were produced by immunoSEQ multiplex PCR, yet TCRdb's version contains in-frame clones alone and is incomplete. This sample has about 320,000 clones; more than 70% occur once, and the top ten carry under 7.5%. The specimen sequenced was peripheral blood. These receptors originate from a man aged 18 to 30 who had recovered from COVID-19. CDR3s include the opening cysteine and the closing phenylalanine or tryptophan. The D gene is left open where the match is weak. Expanded clones are given a class, and other clones once, few, many or no size at all.

J gene: TRBJ1-2; V gene: TRBV9; clone size: NA; D gene: TRBD1; CDR3 DNA: TGTGCCAGCAGCGAGGGACAGGGAGACTATGGCTACACCTTC; CDR3 protein: CASSEGQGDYGYTF
J gene: TRBJ1-3; V gene: TRBV5-5; clone size: NA; D gene: TRBD1; CDR3 DNA: TGTGCCAGCAGACCCTCTGACAGGGGAGATGGAAACACCATATATTTT; CDR3 protein: CASRPSDRGDGNTIYF
J gene: TRBJ2-5; V gene: TRBV19; clone size: NA; D gene: NA; CDR3 DNA: TGTGCCAGTAGTATTGGGCGCGTCTCTGCCCAAGAGACCCAGTACTTC; CDR3 protein: CASSIGRVSAQETQYF
J gene: TRBJ2-2; V gene: TRBV4-3; clone size: NA; D gene: NA; CDR3 DNA: TGCGCCAGCAGCCATCACCCCCGGGGCCAGGGGAACGGGGAGCTGTTTTTT; CDR3 protein: CASSHHPRGQGNGELFF
J gene: TRBJ2-7; V gene: TRBV6-5; clone size: NA; D gene: TRBD2; CDR3 DNA: TGTGCCAGCAGTTACGAGCGGGGGACCTACGAGCAGTACTTC; CDR3 protein: CASSYERGTYEQYF
J gene: TRBJ1-1; V gene: TRBV10-3; clone size: NA; D gene: TRBD1; CDR3 DNA: TGTGCCATCAAAAGGGGGCTGAACACTGAAGCTTTCTTT; CDR3 protein: CAIKRGLNTEAFF
J gene: TRBJ1-3; V gene: TRBV9; clone size: NA; D gene: NA; CDR3 DNA: TGTGCCAGCAGCGTAGCAGGGGCGGGAAACACCATATATTTT; CDR3 protein: CASSVAGAGNTIYF
J gene: TRBJ2-7; V gene: TRBV4-1; clone size: NA; D gene: NA; CDR3 DNA: TGCGCCAGCAGCCAAGGGGGGGGCGGGCCCAGCTCCTACGAGCAGTACTTC; CDR3 protein: CASSQGGGGPSSYEQYF
J gene: TRBJ1-6; V gene: TRBV4-2; clone size: NA; D gene: NA; CDR3 DNA: TGTGCCAGCAGCCAAGAGGGACTGACGAGCTCCTATAATTCACCCCTCCACTTT; CDR3 protein: CASSQEGLTSSYNSPLHF
J gene: TRBJ2-1; V gene: TRBV7-9; clone size: NA; D gene: TRBD2; CDR3 DNA: TGTGCCAGCAGCCCCCGGGCTGCGGGAGGAATAAGCAATGAGCAGTTCTTC; CDR3 protein: CASSPRAAGGISNEQFF
J gene: TRBJ2-7; V gene: TRBV7-2; clone size: NA; D gene: TRBD2; CDR3 DNA: TGTGCCAGCAGCTTAGGTACGGGGGGTGGATCCTACGAGCAGTACTTC; CDR3 protein: CASSLGTGGGSYEQYF
J gene: TRBJ1-2; V gene: TRBV6-6; clone size: NA; D gene: NA; CDR3 DNA: TGTGCCAGCAGTTCCGACAGAAACTATGGCTACACCTTC; CDR3 protein: CASSSDRNYGYTF
J gene: TRBJ2-2; V gene: TRBV21-1; clone size: NA; D gene: NA; CDR3 DNA: TGTGCCAGCAGCAAATTCAGGACAGGGACCACCGGGGAGCTGTTTTTT; CDR3 protein: CASSKFRTGTTGELFF
J gene: TRBJ2-7; V gene: TRBV4-2; clone size: NA; D gene: TRBD2; CDR3 DNA: TGTGCCAGCAGCCAAGATATAGGTCGTGTAGGCCTAGCGGGGGGTAGGGAGCAGTACTTC; CDR3 protein: CASSQDIGRVGLAGGREQYF
J gene: TRBJ1-3; V gene: TRBV7-9; clone size: NA; D gene: NA; CDR3 DNA: TGTGCCAGCAGCCCTCGAGGGTCGAGCTCTGGAAACACCATATATTTT; CDR3 protein: CASSPRGSSSGNTIYF
J gene: TRBJ2-7; V gene: TRBV6-5; clone size: NA; D gene: TRBD2; CDR3 DNA: TGTGCCAGCAGTCTAGCGGGACTGAACGAGCAGTACTTC; CDR3 protein: CASSLAGLNEQYF
J gene: TRBJ1-1; V gene: TRBV6-5; clone size: NA; D gene: NA; CDR3 DNA: TGTGCCGGACACAGGGACGATTACACTGAAGCTTTCTTT; CDR3 protein: CAGHRDDYTEAFF
J gene: TRBJ1-3; V gene: TRBV7-9; clone size: few; D gene: TRBD1; CDR3 DNA: TGTGCCAGCAGCCAGGGGGGAGGAAACACCATATATTTT; CDR3 protein: CASSQGGGNTIYF
J gene: TRBJ1-4; V gene: TRBV7-9; clone size: once; D gene: NA; CDR3 DNA: TGTGCCAGCAGCTCCCGTTCGGGGGGCGCAACTAATGAAAAACTGTTTTTT; CDR3 protein: CASSSRSGGATNEKLFF
J gene: TRBJ2-5; V gene: TRBV5-1; clone size: NA; D gene: TRBD1; CDR3 DNA: TGCGCCAGCAGCCTCAGGGGGAAAGAGACCCAGTACTTC; CDR3 protein: CASSLRGKETQYF
J gene: TRBJ2-1; V gene: TRBV7-3; clone size: NA; D gene: TRBD2; CDR3 DNA: TGTGCCAGCAGCCCACTAGCGGGGGGCTCCTACAATGAGCAGTTCTTC; CDR3 protein: CASSPLAGGSYNEQFF
J gene: TRBJ2-5; V gene: TRBV2; clone size: NA; D gene: NA; CDR3 DNA: TGTGCCAGCAGTGAAGGGCAGGGAAAGACCCAGTACTTC; CDR3 protein: CASSEGQGKTQYF
J gene: TRBJ2-1; V gene: TRBV6-1; clone size: once; D gene: NA; CDR3 DNA: TGTGCCAGCAGTGAAGATGGGCCCCGGAGGGGAGATGAGCAGTTCTTC; CDR3 protein: CASSEDGPRRGDEQFF